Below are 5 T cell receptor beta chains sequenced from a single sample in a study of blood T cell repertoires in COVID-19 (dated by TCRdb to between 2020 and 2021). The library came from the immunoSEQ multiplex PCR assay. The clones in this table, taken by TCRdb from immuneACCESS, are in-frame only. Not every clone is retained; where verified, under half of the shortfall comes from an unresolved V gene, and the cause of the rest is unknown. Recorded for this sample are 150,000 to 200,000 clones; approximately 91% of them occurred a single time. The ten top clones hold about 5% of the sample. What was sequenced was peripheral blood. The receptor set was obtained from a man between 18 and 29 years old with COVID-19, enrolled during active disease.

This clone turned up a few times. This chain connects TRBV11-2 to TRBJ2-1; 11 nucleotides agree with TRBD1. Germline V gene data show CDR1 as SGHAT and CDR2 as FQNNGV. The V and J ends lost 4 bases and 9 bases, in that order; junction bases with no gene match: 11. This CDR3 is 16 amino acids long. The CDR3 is CASSSSFGQGAIEQFF. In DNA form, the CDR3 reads TGTGCCAGCAGCTCCTCATTCGGACAGGGGGCGATTGAGCAGTTCTTC.

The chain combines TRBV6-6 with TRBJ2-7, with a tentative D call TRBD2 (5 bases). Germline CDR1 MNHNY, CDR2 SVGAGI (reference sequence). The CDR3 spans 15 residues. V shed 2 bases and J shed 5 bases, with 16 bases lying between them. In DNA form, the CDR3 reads TGTGCCAGCAGTTACAGCGGCAGGAGCCTCGACGAGCAGTACTTC. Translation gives CASSYSGRSLDEQYF.

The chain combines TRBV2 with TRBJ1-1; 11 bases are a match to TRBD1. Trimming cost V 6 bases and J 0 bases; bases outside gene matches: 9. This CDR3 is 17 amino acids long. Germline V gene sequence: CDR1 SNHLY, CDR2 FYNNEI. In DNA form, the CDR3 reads TGTGCCAGCAGACGGACAGGGGGCTTTTTAATGAACACTGAAGCTTTCTTT. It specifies CASRRTGGFLMNTEAFF. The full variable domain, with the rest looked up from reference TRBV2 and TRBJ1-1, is EPEVTQTPSHQVTQMGQEVILRCVPISNHLYFYWYRQILGQKVEFLVSFYNNEISEKSEIFDDQFSVERPDGSNFTLKIRSTKLEDSAMYFCASRRTGGFLMNTEAFFGQGTRLTVV.

The CDR3 DNA sequence: TGTGCCAGCAATCTCCCGACAGGGGACAATCAGCCCCAGCATTTT. Translated, it gives CASNLPTGDNQPQHF. The chain recombines TRBV6-6 with TRBJ1-5; the match to TRBD1 covers 8 bases. J lost 3 bases, V lost 7 bases, and 8 bases had no gene match. CDR3 length: 15 amino acids. In germline, CDR1 is MNHNY, CDR2 SVGAGI (reference sequence).

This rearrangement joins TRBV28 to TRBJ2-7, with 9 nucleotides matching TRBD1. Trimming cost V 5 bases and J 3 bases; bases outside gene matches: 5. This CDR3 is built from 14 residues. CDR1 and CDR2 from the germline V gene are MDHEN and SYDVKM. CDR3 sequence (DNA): TGTGCCAGCAGTCCGGGACAGGGAGGCTACGAGCAGTACTTC. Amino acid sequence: CASSPGQGGYEQYF.